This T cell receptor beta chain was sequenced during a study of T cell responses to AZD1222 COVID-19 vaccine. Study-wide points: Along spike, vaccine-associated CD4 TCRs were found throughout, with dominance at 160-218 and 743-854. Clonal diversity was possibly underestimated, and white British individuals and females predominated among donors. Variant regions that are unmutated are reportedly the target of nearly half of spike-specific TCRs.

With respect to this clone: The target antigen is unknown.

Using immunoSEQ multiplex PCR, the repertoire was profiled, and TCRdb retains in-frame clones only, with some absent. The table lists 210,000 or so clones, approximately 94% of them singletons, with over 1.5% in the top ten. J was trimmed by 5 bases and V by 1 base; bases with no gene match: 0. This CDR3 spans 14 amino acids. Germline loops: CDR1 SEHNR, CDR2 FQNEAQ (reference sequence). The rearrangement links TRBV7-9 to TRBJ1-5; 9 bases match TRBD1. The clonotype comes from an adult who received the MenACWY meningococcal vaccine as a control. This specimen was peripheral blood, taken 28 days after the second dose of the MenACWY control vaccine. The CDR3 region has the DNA TGTGCCAGCAGCTTAGGGACAGGGGATCAGCCCCAGCATTTT. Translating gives CASSLGTGDQPQHF.